Listed below are T cell receptor beta chains from one sample, sequenced in a study of blood T cell repertoires in COVID-19. The assay was immunoSEQ multiplex PCR, and TCRdb's table has in-frame clones only and misses some. Of tens of thousands of clones in the sample, about 88% were seen once. Specimen: peripheral blood. These receptor sequences come from a man between 45 and 60 years old with acute or convalescent COVID-19. Each CDR3 is given with its conserved first and last residue. The order of the fields is V gene, J gene, D gene, clone size, CDR3 DNA, CDR3 protein. D genes are given only for firm matches. For some rows the clone size is stated as once, few or many, or as a class when expanded; others skip it.

TRBV5-1	TRBJ2-2	.	.	TGCGCCAGCAGCTGGACTCAAACGACGGCGGGCACCGGGGAGCTGTTTTTT	CASSWTQTTAGTGELFF
TRBV7-9	TRBJ1-4	TRBD1	.	TGTGCCAGCAGCGACCACTCCGGGACAGGGGACACTAATGAAAAACTGTTTTTT	CASSDHSGTGDTNEKLFF
TRBV5-1	TRBJ1-3	.	few	TGCGCCAGCAGCTTGGATTATGGGGAGGGAAACACCATATATTTT	CASSLDYGEGNTIYF
TRBV19	TRBJ1-2	.	.	TGTGCCAGTAGTCGAGCGTTCTATGGCTACACCTTC	CASSRAFYGYTF
TRBV7-9	TRBJ2-2	TRBD2	.	TGTGCCAGCAGCCCTACCCTTCTAGCGGGAGGGCTCACCGGGGAGCTGTTTTTT	CASSPTLLAGGLTGELFF
TRBV30	TRBJ2-5	TRBD1	.	TGTGCCTGGAGCACCCCAGGGGGCCTGGGGACCCAGTACTTC	CAWSTPGGLGTQYF
TRBV21-1	TRBJ1-5	.	.	TGTGCCAGCAGCAAGACAGGGGCCCAGCCCCAGCATTTT	CASSKTGAQPQHF
TRBV7-9	TRBJ1-5	.	.	TGTGCCAGCAGCGCTTCGCTAGGGGGGGGCTTGAATCAGCCCCAGCATTTT	CASSASLGGGLNQPQHF
TRBV18	TRBJ2-7	TRBD2	.	TGTGCCAGCTCACTTAAAACCGTAATAGCGGGAGCACTGCCCTACGAGCAGTACTTC	CASSLKTVIAGALPYEQYF
TRBV20-1	TRBJ2-1	.	.	TGCAGTGCTAGTGCCGGTCGGAGCTCCTACAATGAGCAGTTCTTC	CSASAGRSSYNEQFF
TRBV19	TRBJ1-1	.	few	TGTGCCAGTAGTATAAGCCGGGGGTCGGAGAACACTGAAGCTTTCTTT	CASSISRGSENTEAFF
TRBV18	TRBJ2-1	.	.	TGTGCCAGCTCACCGGAGGGGGGGAAGAACAATGAGCAGTTCTTC	CASSPEGGKNNEQFF
TRBV4-1	TRBJ1-2	TRBD1	once	TGCGCCAGCAGCCAACGTGACGGGGGGGACAGGGACTATGGCTACACCTTC	CASSQRDGGDRDYGYTF
TRBV7-9	TRBJ2-7	TRBD1	.	TGTGCCAGCAGCTCACCGAACAGGGGTGTCGACGAGCAGTACTTC	CASSSPNRGVDEQYF
TRBV3-1/TRBV3-2	TRBJ1-3	TRBD1	.	TGTGCCAGCAGCCAAGGGGACAGCGCGATGGGAAACACCATATATTTT	CASSQGDSAMGNTIYF
TRBV4-1	TRBJ2-1	TRBD2	few	TGCGCCAGCAGCCAAGTCCAGGGCGGCGGGAGCTCCTACAATGAGCAGTTCTTC	CASSQVQGGGSSYNEQFF
TRBV4-2	TRBJ2-1	.	.	TGTGCCAGCAGCCGACAGGACAATGAGCAGTTCTTC	CASSRQDNEQFF
TRBV27	TRBJ2-1	TRBD2	.	TGTGCCAGCAGCCTTCGAGCGGGAACCCTACCCTACAATGAGCAGTTCTTC	CASSLRAGTLPYNEQFF
TRBV2	TRBJ1-5	.	once	TGTGCCAGCACTCCAGGCTTGGGGCCGGGTCAGCCCCAGCATTTT	CASTPGLGPGQPQHF
TRBV6-1	TRBJ1-5	TRBD1	once	TGTGCCAGCAGTGAAGAGGACAGGGCATCCCAGCATTTT	CASSEEDRASQHF
TRBV19	TRBJ2-1	.	.	TGTGCCAGTAGTAAACCCACGACGATCGGGTTCGATGAGCAGTTCTTC	CASSKPTTIGFDEQFF
TRBV11-3	TRBJ2-1	TRBD2	.	TGTGCCAGCAGCTCCGGGGGACTAAGTGGGAATGAGCAGTTCTTC	CASSSGGLSGNEQFF
TRBV24-1	TRBJ1-5	TRBD1	.	TGTGCCACTCACCGACAGGGGTATCAGCCCCAGCATTTT	CATHRQGYQPQHF
TRBV7-8	TRBJ1-3	.	.	TGTGCCAGCAGCTTAGTGTCCTCTGCTGGAAACACCATATATTTT	CASSLVSSAGNTIYF